Shown below are 27 T cell receptor beta chains from a single sample sequenced in a study of blood T cell repertoires in COVID-19. Libraries were prepared by immunoSEQ multiplex PCR; TCRdb keeps only in-frame clonotypes and omits some of them. The sample lists roughly 90,000 clones, about four fifths occurring once. Input material: peripheral blood. These receptors all stem from a woman aged 70 to 79 with acute or convalescent COVID-19.

V is TRBV6-5 and J is TRBJ1-4; 7 positions agree with TRBD1. Per germline, CDR1 MNHEY and CDR2 SVGAGI. After removal of 6 bases from V and 6 bases from J, the junction contained 7 bases not matched to a gene. The length of the CDR3 is 14 residues. The CDR3: CASREGAADEKLFF. CDR3 coding DNA: TGTGCCAGCAGGGAGGGGGCGGCGGATGAAAAACTGTTTTTT.

This chain's CDR3 is CASSPPFAQAPLHF. The DNA for the CDR3 is TGTGCCAGCAGCCCCCCATTTGCTCAAGCCCCCCTCCACTTT. The chain is built from TRBV5-5 and TRBJ1-6; D gene unclear. This CDR3 is built from 14 residues. V was cut by 4 bases and J by 13 bases, with 18 bases left in between. The germline gives CDR1 SGHKS, CDR2 YYEKEE (reference sequence).

The J gene is TRBJ2-7, the V gene TRBV7-3, with 10 bases aligning to TRBD1. Germline lookup yields CDR1 SGHTA and CDR2 FQGTGA. V shed 2 bases, J shed 2 bases, and the junction held 6 bases outside the gene matches. The CDR3 totals 16 residues. The CDR3 loop reads CASSLYPGQGAYEQYF. The CDR3 DNA reads TGTGCCAGCAGCTTATATCCCGGACAGGGGGCCTACGAGCAGTACTTC.

J is TRBJ2-7 and V is TRBV6-5; 7 bases match TRBD1. Trimming removed 6 bases from V and 3 bases from J; junction bases left unmatched: 5. The V gene's germline CDR1 is MNHEY and CDR2 SVGAGI. This CDR3 comprises 13 residues. CDR3 nucleotide sequence: TGTGCCAGCAGGAGGGACAGAGACTACGAGCAGTACTTC. This gives the protein CASRRDRDYEQYF.

This chain connects TRBV5-1 to TRBJ2-5; TRBD2 agrees at 11 bases. The V gene end was trimmed by 4 bases and the J gene end by 3 bases; junction bases not matched to a gene: 5. Germline V gene sequence: CDR1 SGHRS, CDR2 YFSETQ. There are 15 residues in the CDR3. Here the CDR3 DNA reads TGCGCCAGCAGCGCCGGGACTAGCGGTGAAGAGACCCAGTACTTC. This sequence encodes CASSAGTSGEETQYF. Based on the CDR3 plus reference TRBV5-1 and TRBJ2-5, the full variable domain is KAGVTQTPRYLIKTRGQQVTLSCSPISGHRSVSWYQQTPGQGLQFLFEYFSETQRNKGNFPGRFSGRQFSNSRSEMNVSTLELGDSALYLCASSAGTSGEETQYFGPGTRLLVL.

A remark on this clone: Other DNA sequences in this sample translate to the same CDR3. The chain uses TRBV30 and TRBJ2-3; TRBD2 aligns across 13 bases. The CDR3 consists of 15 residues. J lost 3 bases, V lost 5 bases, and 5 bases had no gene match. Germline V CDR1 and CDR2: GTSNPN, SVGIG (reference sequence). CDR3 DNA sequence: TGTGCCTGGGCACTAGCGGGGGGGCTTACAGATACGCAGTATTTT. Protein: CAWALAGGLTDTQYF. The full variable domain, rest sourced from reference TRBV30 and TRBJ2-3, is SQTIHQWPATLVQPVGSPLSLECTVEGTSNPNLYWYRQAAGRGLQLLFYSVGIGQISSEVPQNLSASRPQDRQFILSSKKLLLSDSGFYLCAWALAGGLTDTQYFGPGTRLTVL.

This clone is a singleton in its sample. The chain recombines TRBV7-2 with TRBJ2-2, with 8 bases matching TRBD2. The CDR3 sequence is 16 residues long. Unmatched junction bases numbered 2, after V lost 2 bases and J lost 0 bases. In germline, CDR1 is SGHTA, CDR2 FQGNSA. The CDR3 loop is CASSLTSGANTGELFF. The CDR3 DNA sequence: TGTGCCAGCAGCTTAACTAGCGGTGCGAACACCGGGGAGCTGTTTTTT. The full variable domain, its missing parts supplied by reference TRBV7-2 and TRBJ2-2, is GAGVSQSPSNKVTEKGKDVELRCDPISGHTALYWYRQSLGQGLEFLIYFQGNSAPDKSGLPSDRFSAERTGGSVSTLTIQRTQQEDSAVYLCASSLTSGANTGELFFGEGSRLTVL.

The chain combines TRBV19 with TRBJ1-4; a weak D match, TRBD1 (6 bases). Looked up from germline, CDR1 is LNHDA and CDR2 is SQIVND (reference sequence). The CDR3 consists of 15 residues. Trimming removed 3 bases from V and 6 bases from J, with 14 bases in between. CDR3 coding DNA: TGTGCCAGTAGTATCCCCTCGACAGGCCATGAAAAACTGTTTTTT. Translating gives CASSIPSTGHEKLFF.

The chain is built from TRBV11-1 and TRBJ2-1; 8 nucleotides match TRBD2. Looked up from germline, CDR1 is SGHAT and CDR2 is FQDESV (reference sequence). The CDR3 contains 14 residues. V trimming: 6 bases; J trimming: 3 bases; junction bases outside the gene matches: 4. The CDR3: CASSSLAVYNEQFF. CDR3 bases: TGTGCCAGCAGTTCACTAGCGGTCTACAATGAGCAGTTCTTC.

The chain is built from TRBV27 and TRBJ1-1, with TRBD1 matching over 8 bases. The CDR3 is made up of 16 amino acids. Germline V gives CDR1 MNHEY, CDR2 SMNVEV (reference sequence). Unmatched junction bases numbered 14, after V lost 7 bases and J lost 4 bases. The CDR3 nucleotides are TGTGCCAGCACCCTGACAGGGGTGAACGGGCGCACTGAAGCTTTCTTT. Residues: CASTLTGVNGRTEAFF.

On this clone itself: The junction departs from the called germline gene at one end, perhaps through a read error. The chain links TRBV28 to TRBJ1-1; TRBD1 matches 9 bases. The germline gives CDR1 MDHEN, CDR2 SYDVKM. The CDR3 is 12 residues long. This chain's CDR3 is CASKGTGTGVIF. In nucleotides, the CDR3 is TGTGCCAGCAAAGGGACAGGGACCGGGGTGATCTTT.

V is TRBV5-4 and J is TRBJ1-1; perhaps TRBD1 as D (5 bases). This CDR3 has 13 residues. Germline values: CDR1 SGHNT, CDR2 YYREEE (reference sequence). Deletions cut 2 bases from V and 7 bases from J, with 12 bases between. CDR3 sequence reads: CASSFYTGGEAFF. The CDR3 region has the DNA TGTGCCAGCAGCTTTTACACCGGGGGTGAAGCTTTCTTT.

CDR3 sequence reads: CASSEASGAPEQFF. CDR3 nucleotides: TGTGCCAGCAGTGAGGCCAGCGGGGCCCCTGAGCAGTTCTTC. This chain joins TRBV6-1 and TRBJ2-1; 7 bases fit TRBD2. The J segment lost 9 bases and the V segment lost 3 bases, leaving 8 bases of the junction unmatched. The CDR3 spans 14 residues. Germline CDR1 MNHNS, CDR2 SASEGT.

The chain uses TRBV7-2 and TRBJ1-2, with D possibly matching TRBD1 (5 bases). The V gene's germline CDR1 is SGHTA and CDR2 FQGNSA. The CDR3 spans 14 residues. Deletions cut 7 bases from V and 7 bases from J, with 19 bases between. This CDR3 reads CASIRGYHVFGYTF. Written as DNA, the CDR3 is TGTGCCAGCATCCGGGGGTACCATGTTTTTGGCTACACCTTC.

This clone has more than one count but fewer than ten. The J gene is TRBJ2-5, the V gene TRBV7-9; 10 bases are shared with TRBD1. The CDR3 has 15 amino acids. Germline V gene lookup returns CDR1 SEHNR and CDR2 FQNEAQ (reference sequence). With V trimmed by 5 bases and J by 5 bases, 8 bases remained unmatched. The CDR3 DNA is TGTGCCAGCAGCCTGACAGGGGGCGCAGAGGAGACCCAGTACTTC. This codes for CASSLTGGAEETQYF.

The CDR3 protein is CASSDGRGISYEQYF. CDR3 coding DNA: TGTGCCAGCAGTGACGGCAGGGGAATCTCCTACGAGCAGTACTTC. The J gene is TRBJ2-7, the V gene TRBV2, with a weak D call TRBD1 (6 bases). Germline CDR1 reads SNHLY; CDR2 reads FYNNEI. Trimming took off 3 bases at V and 0 bases at J, with 12 bases between the two ends. The CDR3 runs 15 residues.

V usage is TRBV1 and J usage is TRBJ1-3. TRBV1 is a known pseudogene. This CDR3 spans 18 amino acids. This CDR3 reads CTSSQEEARHFSGNTIYF. In nucleotides, the CDR3 is TGCACCAGCAGCCAAGAGGAGGCCCGCCACTTCTCTGGAAACACCATATATTTT.

CDR3 region: CASSTGGEETQYF. The CDR3, as DNA: TGCGCCAGCAGCACCGGAGGGGAAGAGACCCAGTACTTC. The chain recombines TRBV5-1 with TRBJ2-5; a possible D gene is TRBD2 (6 bases). Trimming removed 4 bases at V and 3 bases at J, with 10 bases between. The germline gives CDR1 SGHRS, CDR2 YFSETQ. This CDR3 region has 13 residues.

The chain has TRBV12-3 or TRBV12-4 and TRBJ2-7; a weak D match, TRBD2 (6 bases). The CDR3 extends over 13 amino acids. V lost 4 bases to trimming and J lost 3 bases, with 10 bases between them. CDR3 nucleotides: TGTGCCAGCAGTTCCCGGGAGCGCTACGAGCAGTACTTC. Encoded protein: CASSSRERYEQYF.

V gene TRBV6-6 combines with J gene TRBJ2-7; possibly TRBD1 for D (6 bases). Germline CDR1 and CDR2: MNHNY and SVGAGI (reference sequence). The CDR3 has 13 residues. V lost 6 bases and J lost 2, with 11 bases in between. For the CDR3, the DNA is TGTGCCAGCAGGACCGACAGGACCTACGAGCAGTACTTC. This translates into CASRTDRTYEQYF.

The chain carries TRBV2 and TRBJ2-1, with D possibly matching TRBD1 (5 bases). The V gene lost 5 bases and the J gene lost 4 bases, with 15 bases spanning the gap. The germline V gene has CDR1 SNHLY and CDR2 FYNNEI. This CDR3 is built from 15 residues. CDR3 bases: TGTGCCAGCAGTAGGTTGAGCACAGGATACAATGAGCAGTTCTTC. It translates to CASSRLSTGYNEQFF.

This sequence joins TRBV24-1 and TRBJ2-1; D is unclear. The CDR3 consists of 13 residues. The germline CDR1 and CDR2 sequences are KGHDR and SFDVKD. V was pared by 4 bases and J by 10 bases, with 13 bases between. CDR3 residues: CATSDSTVQEQFF. CDR3 sequence (DNA): TGTGCCACCAGTGACTCGACGGTACAGGAGCAGTTCTTC.

The J gene is TRBJ1-2, the V gene TRBV28; TRBD1 agrees at 7 bases. The J segment lost 6 bases and the V segment lost 8 bases, leaving 6 bases of the junction unmatched. Looked up from germline, CDR1 is MDHEN and CDR2 is SYDVKM. CDR3 length: 12 residues. CDR3 loop: CASFGTAHGYTF. CDR3 DNA: TGTGCCAGCTTCGGGACAGCTCATGGCTACACCTTC.

CDR3 in DNA: TGTGCCAGTATCCAAGGGGCCGATAACTATGGCTACACCTTC. It yields the protein CASIQGADNYGYTF. The gene calls are TRBV19 and TRBJ1-2; perhaps TRBD1 as D (5 bases). The V end was cut by 7 bases, the J end by 1 base, with 13 bases between. Germline CDR1 is LNHDA and CDR2 is SQIVND (reference sequence). This CDR3 has 14 residues.

The rearrangement uses TRBV24-1 and TRBJ1-1; D is uncertain. V lost 1 base, J lost 4 bases, and 6 bases lay in between. Germline V gives CDR1 KGHDR, CDR2 SFDVKD. The CDR3 has 13 amino acids. CDR3 in amino acids: CATSDFSGTEAFF. CDR3 bases: TGTGCCACCAGTGATTTTTCGGGCACTGAAGCTTTCTTT.

This clone has just one count. V gene TRBV19 combines with J gene TRBJ1-1, with 10 positions matching TRBD1. Germline loops: CDR1 LNHDA, CDR2 SQIVND (reference sequence). Unmatched junction bases numbered 10, after V lost 5 bases and J lost 7 bases. The CDR3 length is 15 residues. The CDR3 sequence is CASSGTGVGVDEAFF. DNA for the CDR3: TGTGCCAGTAGTGGGACAGGGGTGGGGGTAGATGAAGCTTTCTTT.

This clone was detected once. The J gene is TRBJ1-2, the V gene TRBV6-5; D unresolved. This CDR3 has 13 residues. V dropped 6 bases and J dropped 8 bases, with 16 bases sitting between them. Germline V gene sequence: CDR1 MNHEY, CDR2 SVGAGI. CDR3 amino acids: CASRNLFEEGYTF. Written as DNA, the CDR3 is TGTGCCAGCAGGAACCTATTTGAAGAGGGCTACACCTTC.